Following are 5 T cell receptor beta chains from one sample sequenced in a study of neurological immune-mediated disorders. A single record per CDR3 protein comes from TCRdb applying MiXCR to the 5' RACE reads. The sample has about 79,000 distinct CDR3 sequences; less than 15% are singletons. The sequencing input was PBMCs. The receptors were sampled from a woman aged 50 to 60 in good health.

In the case of this clonotype: With a much larger clone just one base away, this may be a read error. The chain is built from TRBV15 and TRBJ1-2, with D unresolved. The V gene's germline CDR1 is LNHNV and CDR2 YYDKDF (reference sequence). This CDR3 spans 14 amino acids. CDR3: CATIREKVNYGYTF. CDR3 in DNA: TGTGCCACCATCAGAGAGAAGGTCAACTATGGCTACACCTTC. Full variable domain (rest looked up from reference TRBV15 and TRBJ1-2): DAMVIQNPRYQVTQFGKPVTLSCSQTLNHNVMYWYQQKSSQAPKLLFHYYDKDFNNEADTPDNFQSRRPNTSFCFLDIRSPGLGDTAMYLCATIREKVNYGYTFGSGTRLTVV.

In regard to this clonotype: The junction does not match germline at one end; this may be a read error. The V call is TRBV5-1, the J call TRBJ1-5, with D unclear. This CDR3 is built from 13 residues. Germline CDR1 and CDR2: SGHRS and YFSETQ. This CDR3 reads CASRTEINQPQHF. The DNA for the CDR3 is TGCGCCAGCAGAACGGAGATCAATCAACCCCAGCATTTT.

Many counts were recorded for this clonotype. This rearrangement joins TRBV20-1 to TRBJ1-1, with D hard to call. The length of the CDR3 is 12 residues. The germline CDR1 and CDR2 sequences are DFQATT and SNEGSKA (reference sequence). Trimming pared 6 bases from V and 0 bases from J, leaving 8 bases between. In DNA, the CDR3 is TGCAGTGCCCTTCCGGTGAACACTGAAGCTTTCTTT. It yields the protein CSALPVNTEAFF.

This clonotype was counted at least ten times. CDR3 region: CATSDGAYEQYF. CDR3 nucleotide sequence: TGTGCCACCAGTGATGGGGCCTACGAGCAGTACTTC. This rearrangement joins TRBV24-1 to TRBJ2-7; the D is unclear. The CDR3 runs 12 residues. CDR1 KGHDR and CDR2 SFDVKD come from the germline V gene. The ends were cut back, 3 bases at V and 2 bases at J, with 4 bases in the middle.

The sample holds many counts of this clonotype. This chain joins TRBV10-3 and TRBJ2-3, with 9 bases lining up with TRBD2. The ends lost 6 bases at V and 2 bases at J; junction bases unmatched: 6. Germline V CDR1 and CDR2: ENHRY, SYGVKD. CDR3 length: 15 residues. CDR3 nucleotides: TGTGCCATCAGAAAGACTAGCGGACCCACAGATACGCAGTATTTT. This codes for CAIRKTSGPTDTQYF.